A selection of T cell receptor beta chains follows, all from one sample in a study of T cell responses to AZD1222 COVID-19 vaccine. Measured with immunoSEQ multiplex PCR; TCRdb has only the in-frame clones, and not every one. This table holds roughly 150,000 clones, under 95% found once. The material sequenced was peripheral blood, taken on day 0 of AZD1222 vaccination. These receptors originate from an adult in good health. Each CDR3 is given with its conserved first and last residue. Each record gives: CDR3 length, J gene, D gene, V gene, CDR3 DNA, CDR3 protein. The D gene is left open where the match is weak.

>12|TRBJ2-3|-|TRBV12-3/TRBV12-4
TGTGCCAGCAGTTTGACTGGGGATACGCAGTATTTT
CASSLTGDTQYF
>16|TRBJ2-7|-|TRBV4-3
TGCGCCAGCAGACCTACGTTTCGGGCTACCCTGTACGAGCAGTACTTC
CASRPTFRATLYEQYF
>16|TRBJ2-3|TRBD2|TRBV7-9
TGTGCCAGCAGTTCCTTCGTGGGGGGGGTCACAGATACGCAGTATTTT
CASSSFVGGVTDTQYF
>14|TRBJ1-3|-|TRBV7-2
TGTGCCAGCAGCTTAGGGGGGACTGGAAACACCATATATTTT
CASSLGGTGNTIYF
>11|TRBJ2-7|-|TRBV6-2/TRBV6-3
TGTGCCAGCAGTCTAGTCGATGAGCAGTACTTC
CASSLVDEQYF
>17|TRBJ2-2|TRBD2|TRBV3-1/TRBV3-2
TGTGCCAGCAGCTTCCGGGGAGGACTAGCGGGAGACGGGGAGCTGTTTTTT
CASSFRGGLAGDGELFF
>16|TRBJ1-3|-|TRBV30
TGTGCCTGGAGTGGTTCACAGGGTGTCCGAGGAAACACCATATATTTT
CAWSGSQGVRGNTIYF
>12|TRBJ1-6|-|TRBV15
TGTGCCACCAGCAGAGCTAATTCACCCCTCCACTTT
CATSRANSPLHF
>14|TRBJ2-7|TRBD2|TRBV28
TGTGCCAGCAGTTATAGCGGGAGGGCTTACGAGCAGTACTTC
CASSYSGRAYEQYF
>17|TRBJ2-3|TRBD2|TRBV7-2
TGTGCCAGCAGCTCCCGGACTAGCGGGGACCGCACAGATACGCAGTATTTT
CASSSRTSGDRTDTQYF
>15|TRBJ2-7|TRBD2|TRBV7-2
TGTGCCAGCAGCTTAGAACTAGCGGGAGCCGGGGAGCAGTACTTC
CASSLELAGAGEQYF
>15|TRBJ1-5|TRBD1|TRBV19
TGTGCCAGTAGTACAGGGGGAGGTTTTAACCAGCCCCAGCATTTT
CASSTGGGFNQPQHF
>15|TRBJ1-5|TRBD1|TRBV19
TGTGCCAGTAGTACCGACAGGGGCCTCAATCAGCCCCAGCATTTT
CASSTDRGLNQPQHF
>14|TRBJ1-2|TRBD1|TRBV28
TGTGCCAGCAGTCCGGGACAGGGGCGGGATGGCTACACCTTC
CASSPGQGRDGYTF
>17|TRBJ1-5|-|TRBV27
TGTGCCAGCGGTAAGACAGGCTTGGGTCTGGGGAATCAGCCCCAGCATTTT
CASGKTGLGLGNQPQHF